Listed below are T cell receptor beta chains from one sample, sequenced in a study of blood T cell repertoires in COVID-19. Repertoires were generated with immunoSEQ multiplex PCR, while TCRdb's copy carries only in-frame clones and drops some. The sample includes about 340,000 clones, 92% seen only once; the top ten take about 18%. Source material: PBMCs or T cells enriched from blood (not recorded which). The source of these receptors is a woman aged 25 to 39 who had recovered from COVID-19. Each CDR3 is given with its conserved first and last residue. Fields, in order: CDR3 length, D gene, V gene, CDR3 protein. A D gene is named only where the DNA matches it firmly.

16 | - | TRBV4-2 | CASSQDVAVSYNEQFF
16 | - | TRBV6-1 | CASSETSGGRGNTIYF
14 | TRBD1 | TRBV18 | CASSSGQGDSPLHF
16 | TRBD2 | TRBV5-4 | CASSLGGRAPSYEQYF
15 | - | TRBV7-2 | CASSLGAPGNSPLHF
17 | TRBD1 | TRBV10-3 | CAISEAGGESSYNEQFF
15 | - | TRBV9 | CASSVSGSSTDTQYF
17 | TRBD2 | TRBV5-1 | CASSMTSGGRPYNEQFF
14 | TRBD1 | TRBV9 | CASTRSGGTGELFF
11 | - | TRBV19 | CASSAADTQYF